This T cell receptor (beta chain) was observed in a study of blood T cell repertoires in COVID-19. The overall study: The study drew acute and convalescent COVID-19 samples from the United States, Italy and Spain. PBMCs, B-cell-depleted T cells, or T cells were the source of the cDNA or gDNA that made up the material.

The CDR3 sequence is 15 residues long. Germline CDR1 and CDR2: MNHEY and SMNVEV (reference sequence). V shed 5 bases, J shed 1 base, and the junction held 2 bases outside the gene matches. Original processing methods: Estimates of nucleated cell counts were drawn from the amplification of reference gene primers. Some clones are missing from TCRdb's copy, which holds only in-frame ones; the method was immunoSEQ multiplex PCR. The V and J calls and clone size come from that table; D and trimming were worked out from the DNA. The profile shows 85,000 to 100,000 clones, roughly four fifths of them singletons.

The sequencing input was peripheral blood. The genes are TRBV27 and TRBJ2-3, with TRBD2 matching over 11 bases. This sequence originates from a human donor in a cohort sampled during active COVID-19. CDR3 in amino acids: CASSQGLAGTDTQYF. The CDR3 DNA is TGTGCCAGCAGTCAGGGACTAGCGGGCACAGATACGCAGTATTTT.